The TCR beta chain described here comes from a study of T cell responses to AZD1222 COVID-19 vaccine. Study-wide points: Repertoires were sampled only after the peak T cell response. Among the donors, most were white British and more were female, and clonal diversity was possibly underestimated. Within unmutated variant regions lay the reported targets of nearly half of spike-specific TCRs. Recipients of two AZD1222 doses showed rising Spike-specific TCR breadth and depth.

CDR1 MDHEN and CDR2 SYDVKM come from the germline V gene. This CDR3 is 15 amino acids long. With 3 bases clipped from V and 4 bases from J, the junction kept 4 bases outside the gene matches. Profiled with immunoSEQ multiplex PCR; TCRdb holds only in-frame clones, not every one. The data hold some 140,000 clones, with 86% observed a single time. Of note for this clone: Its antigen is not identified.

The clonotype comes from an adult in good health. Material: peripheral blood, obtained on day 0 of MenACWY control vaccination. The chain links TRBV28 to TRBJ1-5, with 9 positions matching TRBD1. The CDR3 region is CASSFRDRENQPQHF. The DNA of the CDR3 is TGTGCCAGCAGTTTCCGGGACAGGGAGAATCAGCCCCAGCATTTT.